A selection of T cell receptor beta chains follows, all from one sample in a study of human thymus T cells. Data came from immunoSEQ multiplex PCR; TCRdb stores just in-frame clones and leaves some out. The sample shows some 130,000 clones, over 85% of them seen only once. The sequencing input was thymus tissue. The receptors were sampled from a boy under three years old with a congenital heart defect but otherwise immunologically healthy. The conserved cysteine and the conserved F or W are not part of the CDR3 here. The order of the fields is J gene, D gene, V gene, CDR3 protein. The D gene is left open where the match is weak.

TRBJ1-1 - TRBV9 ASSVEGRTNTEAF
TRBJ2-5 - TRBV7-9 ASSLGGEQETQY
TRBJ1-1 TRBD1 TRBV14 ASSQENRGTEAF
TRBJ2-1 - TRBV4-3 ASSKGGNEQF
TRBJ1-1 - TRBV12-5 ASGLSSGRGTEAF
TRBJ1-2 - TRBV2 ASSESDPRSHYGYT
TRBJ2-7 - TRBV15 ATSRGGDVDEQY
TRBJ2-1 TRBD2 TRBV4-1 ASSHAKGHIAGSSYNEQF
TRBJ2-1 - TRBV7-8 ASSLETHSYNEQF
TRBJ1-1 - TRBV14 ASSHSPQQEDTEAF
TRBJ2-7 - TRBV2 ASNPMGHRDYEQY
TRBJ1-1 TRBD1 TRBV28 ASSLCAAPEKPTGLCTEAF
TRBJ2-3 - TRBV7-2 ASSLAAVGNTQY
TRBJ2-6 - TRBV30 AWSDRVPPGANVLT
TRBJ1-5 - TRBV28 ASSLPRFRSNQPQH
TRBJ2-7 - TRBV6-4 ASIQLRGLQG
TRBJ2-3 TRBD2 TRBV4-2 ASSPQLAGGRKSTDTQY
TRBJ1-5 - TRBV6-1 ASSDPAGQYHQPQH
TRBJ1-5 - TRBV10-2 ASSELGGNQPQH
TRBJ2-5 TRBD2 TRBV5-1 ASSTAGGQETQY
TRBJ1-2 - TRBV5-1 ASSRGYGYT
TRBJ1-3 - TRBV21-1 ASSKWTVTDGSLNGLSGNTIY
TRBJ1-2 - TRBV4-1 ASSQGRLGRPSHYGYT
TRBJ2-1 - TRBV6-1 ASSALRSDEQF
TRBJ2-7 TRBD1 TRBV2 ASRYDRVGTYEQY
TRBJ1-1 - TRBV7-9 ASSLLGPPGTEAF
TRBJ2-7 - TRBV10-3 AISESQRATYEQY
TRBJ2-4 TRBD1 TRBV19 ASTPSDQGVKNIQY
TRBJ2-3 - TRBV5-1 ASSLVRDWELQHTQY
TRBJ1-2 - TRBV5-1 ASSLAPDSPYGYT
TRBJ1-1 TRBD1 TRBV4-2 ASSFPPGYPRGVTEAF
TRBJ2-3 - TRBV28 ASSLYGGSTDTQY
TRBJ2-7 TRBD2 TRBV5-1 ASSLTSGAGYEQY
TRBJ2-4 TRBD2 TRBV28 ASSLAGGLAKNIQY
TRBJ1-5 - TRBV4-3 ASSQDHVFPPSQPQH
TRBJ2-7 TRBD1 TRBV6-6 ASSYWDRGHEQY
TRBJ1-3 - TRBV14 ASSQGDNFFSGNTIY
TRBJ2-3 - TRBV6-1 ASTVYFTDTQY
TRBJ2-3 TRBD2 TRBV28 ASSFPQTNRTSGGPVPYTDTQY
TRBJ1-6 - TRBV19 ASSTRGNNSPLH
TRBJ2-5 TRBD2 TRBV6-1 ASLGLAGNQETQY
TRBJ1-1 - TRBV5-4 ASSFAVRDTEAF
TRBJ2-1 - TRBV28 ASSFGVHEQF
TRBJ2-1 TRBD2 TRBV19 ASSIGGGDPVDSNEQF
TRBJ1-5 TRBD1 TRBV15 ATSSWSGQALSQPQH
TRBJ2-3 - TRBV10-3 AISESIGVDTQY
TRBJ2-7 TRBD1 TRBV5-1 ASSLWIVEDRGLHEQY
TRBJ2-3 - TRBV20-1 SAPSTDTQY